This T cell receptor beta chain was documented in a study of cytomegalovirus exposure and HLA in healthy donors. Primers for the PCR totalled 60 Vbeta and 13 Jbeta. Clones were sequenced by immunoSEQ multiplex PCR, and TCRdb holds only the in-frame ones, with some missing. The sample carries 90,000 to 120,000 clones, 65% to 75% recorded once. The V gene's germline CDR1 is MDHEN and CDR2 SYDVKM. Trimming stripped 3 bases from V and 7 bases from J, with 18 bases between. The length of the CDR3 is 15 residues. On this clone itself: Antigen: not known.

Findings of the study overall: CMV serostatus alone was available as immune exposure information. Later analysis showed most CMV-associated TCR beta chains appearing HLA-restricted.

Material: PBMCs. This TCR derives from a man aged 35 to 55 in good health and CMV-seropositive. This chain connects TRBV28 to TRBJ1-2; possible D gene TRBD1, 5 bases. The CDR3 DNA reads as TGTGCCAGCAGTTTGGGGCCCCCTGTCGCGCGTGGCTACACCTTC. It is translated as CASSLGPPVARGYTF.